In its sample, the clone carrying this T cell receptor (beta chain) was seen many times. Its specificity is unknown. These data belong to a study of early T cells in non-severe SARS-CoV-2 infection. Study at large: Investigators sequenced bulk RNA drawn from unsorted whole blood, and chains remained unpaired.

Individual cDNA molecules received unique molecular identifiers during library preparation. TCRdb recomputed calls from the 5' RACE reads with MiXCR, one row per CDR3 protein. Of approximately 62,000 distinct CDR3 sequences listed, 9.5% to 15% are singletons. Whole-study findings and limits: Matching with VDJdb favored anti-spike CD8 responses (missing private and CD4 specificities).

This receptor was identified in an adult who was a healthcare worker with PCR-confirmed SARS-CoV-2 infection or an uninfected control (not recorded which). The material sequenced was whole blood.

CDR3 residues: CASSFQRSVGGYTF. In DNA, the CDR3 is TGTGCCAGCAGCTTCCAGAGGAGCGTCGGGGGCTACACCTTC. The chain couples TRBV12-3 or TRBV12-4 to TRBJ1-2; D uncertain. The CDR3 is 14 residues long. V was shortened by 6 bases and J by 8 bases, with 19 bases between the two germline ends.